This entry concerns a single T cell receptor beta chain. The target antigen is unknown. This may be a read error: a much more frequent sequence differs by one nucleotide. A read error is likely, as this CDR3 ends without the conserved phenylalanine or tryptophan. The data are from a study of T cells in Graves' hyperthyroidism and ophthalmopathy. Study information: Before treatment of any kind, peripheral blood was taken at initial diagnosis.

Uncontrolled infections, other autoimmune diseases, pregnancy or lactation led to exclusion of patients. The study's findings and limits: Most expanded thyroid clonotypes above 0.001 also appeared in blood.

Looked up from germline, CDR1 is SEHNR and CDR2 is FQNEAQ (reference sequence). V was pared by 3 bases and J by 4 bases, with 9 bases of the junction left unmatched. The CDR3 totals 16 residues. The CDR3 regions of TCR beta were amplified from RNA transcripts. During a first-round RT-PCR of the TCR CDR3, the HTBI primer set was used. TCRdb reanalysed the multiplex PCR reads using MiXCR and keeps one entry per CDR3 protein. The data contain 300,000 to 500,000 distinct CDR3 sequences, about 14% of them singletons. The material sequenced was blood. The V gene is TRBV7-9, the J gene TRBJ2-1; 7 bases are shared with TRBD2. This TCR was sampled from a man aged 45 to 65 with Graves' ophthalmopathy. Here the CDR3 DNA reads TGTGCCAGCAGCTTTTCGAGGTCCGGGGGGTACAATGAGCAGTTCCTC. Amino acid sequence: CASSFSRSGGYNEQFL.